The 11 T cell receptor beta chains below all came from one sample that was sequenced in a study of blood T cell repertoires in COVID-19. The assay was immunoSEQ multiplex PCR, and TCRdb's table has in-frame clones only and misses some. The sample lists roughly 260,000 clones, more than 75% seen once, with over 2.5% in the top ten. The sequenced sample consisted of PBMCs or T cells enriched from blood (not recorded which). These receptors all stem from a woman aged 18-29 years who had recovered from COVID-19.

The J gene is TRBJ1-3, the V gene TRBV6-6; TRBD1 might be the D (6 bases). The CDR3 runs to 14 residues. Per the germline V gene, CDR1 is MNHNY and CDR2 is SVGAGI (reference sequence). Between the trimmed V and J ends, which lost 5 bases and 4 bases, there was a span of 12 bases. This CDR3 reads CASSPVGTGNTIYF. The CDR3 DNA sequence: TGTGCCAGCAGTCCGGTGGGGACAGGAAACACCATATATTTT.

CDR3 region: CASSSTADSNQPQHF. The CDR3 bases are TGCGCCAGCAGCTCCACAGCAGACAGCAATCAGCCCCAGCATTTT. The chain joins TRBV4-1 to TRBJ1-5; unclear D gene. V was cut by 5 bases and J by 1 base, with 12 bases left in between. In germline, CDR1 is MGHRA, CDR2 YSYEKL. The CDR3 sequence is 15 residues long.

The J gene is TRBJ1-2, the V gene TRBV6-5; 10 positions match TRBD1. Germline V gene sequence: CDR1 MNHEY, CDR2 SVGAGI. V lost 2 bases, J lost 2 bases, and 5 bases stayed unmatched. The CDR3 runs to 16 residues. The CDR3 DNA sequence: TGTGCCAGCAGTTACCGGTCGGGACAGGGGAACTATGGCTACACCTTC. Its translation: CASSYRSGQGNYGYTF.

The chain combines TRBV7-2 with TRBJ2-1, with 7 bases lining up with TRBD2. V lost 6 bases, J lost 4 bases, and 3 bases stayed unmatched. Germline assignment: CDR1 SGHTA and CDR2 FQGNSA. The CDR3 has 13 residues. The CDR3 DNA sequence: TGTGCCAGCAGTTGGGGGGGATACAATGAGCAGTTCTTC. Its protein is CASSWGGYNEQFF.

CDR3 sequence reads: CASSLDTLASETQYF. The CDR3 DNA reads as TGTGCCAGCAGCTTAGATACACTAGCTTCCGAGACCCAGTACTTC. The chain combines TRBV7-6 with TRBJ2-5; D might be TRBD2 (6 bases). The CDR3 is made up of 15 amino acids. V was clipped by 1 base and J by 5 bases, with 14 bases between them. Germline values: CDR1 SGHVS, CDR2 FNYEAQ.

The chain employs TRBV2 and TRBJ1-1; D not resolved. The V end lost 6 bases, the J end lost 3 bases, and 8 bases lay between the germline ends. The germline gives CDR1 SNHLY, CDR2 FYNNEI. This CDR3 comprises 12 residues. The CDR3 loop reads CASSFSDTEAFF. The DNA for the CDR3 is TGTGCCAGCAGCTTCTCGGACACTGAAGCTTTCTTT.

Here the CDR3 DNA reads TGTGCCAGCAGCCAAAATGCCTTGGGGAGGCCCTATAATTCACCCCTCCACTTT. Its protein is CASSQNALGRPYNSPLHF. This chain links TRBV3-1 (or the pseudogene TRBV3-2) with TRBJ1-6; D is unclear. V shed 2 bases and J shed 2 bases, with 16 bases lying between them. The germline V gene has CDR1 LGHDT and CDR2 YNNKEL (reference sequence). The CDR3 consists of 18 residues.

This clone was recorded only once. The rearrangement joins TRBV5-1 to TRBJ2-3; 7 bases are a match to TRBD2. After removal of 4 bases from V and 0 bases from J, the junction contained 14 bases not matched to a gene. Germline CDR1 and CDR2: SGHRS and YFSETQ. The CDR3 spans 18 residues. Written as DNA, the CDR3 is TGCGCCAGCAGCCTGCGAGCGGGGAGCCCATCTAGCACAGATACGCAGTATTTT. This sequence encodes CASSLRAGSPSSTDTQYF.

The chain couples TRBV18 to TRBJ1-1, with 10 bases lining up with TRBD1. The germline V gene encodes CDR1 KGHSH and CDR2 LQKENI. This CDR3 region has 17 residues. V trimming: 5 bases; J trimming: 0 bases; junction bases outside the gene matches: 9. CDR3: CASSVTGTGVMNTEAFF. In nucleotides, the CDR3 is TGTGCCAGCTCAGTAACCGGGACAGGGGTCATGAACACTGAAGCTTTCTTT.

The chain combines TRBV3-1 (or the pseudogene TRBV3-2) with TRBJ1-2, with D uncertain. Germline assignment: CDR1 LGHDT and CDR2 YNNKEL (reference sequence). V shed 2 bases and J shed 4 bases, with 17 bases lying between them. The CDR3 extends over 16 amino acids. Here the CDR3 reads CASSQYEIGGFYGYTF. The CDR3 coding sequence is TGTGCCAGCAGCCAATACGAGATCGGCGGATTCTATGGCTACACCTTC.

The V and J genes are TRBV30 and TRBJ2-7; 7 nucleotides line up with TRBD1. The CDR3 contains 14 residues. CDR1 GTSNPN and CDR2 SVGIG come from the germline V gene (reference sequence). V trimming: 3 bases; J trimming: 2 bases; junction bases outside the gene matches: 7. The CDR3 DNA reads TGTGCCTGGAGCCGGGACAGCCCTCCCTACGAGCAGTACTTC. As protein: CAWSRDSPPYEQYF.